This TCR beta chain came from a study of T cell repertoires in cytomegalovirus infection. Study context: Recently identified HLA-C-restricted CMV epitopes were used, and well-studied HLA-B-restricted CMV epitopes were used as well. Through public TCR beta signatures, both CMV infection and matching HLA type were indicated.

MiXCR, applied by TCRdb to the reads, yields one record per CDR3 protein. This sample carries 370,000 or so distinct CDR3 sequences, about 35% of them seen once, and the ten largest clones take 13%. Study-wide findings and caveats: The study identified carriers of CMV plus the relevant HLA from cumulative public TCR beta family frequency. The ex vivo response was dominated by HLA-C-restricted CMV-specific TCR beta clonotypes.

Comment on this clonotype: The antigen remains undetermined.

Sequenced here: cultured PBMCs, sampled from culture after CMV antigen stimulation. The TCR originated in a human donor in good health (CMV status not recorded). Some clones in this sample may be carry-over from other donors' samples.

CDR3 in amino acids: CASSLGLAENNEQFF. CDR3 nucleotide sequence: TGTGCCAGCAGCCTTGGACTAGCGGAGAACAATGAGCAGTTCTTC. The chain employs TRBV11-2 and TRBJ2-1; 10 nucleotides align to TRBD2. Trimming cost V 5 bases and J 5 bases; bases outside gene matches: 6. This CDR3 has 15 residues. CDR1 and CDR2 (germline): SGHAT, FQNNGV.